This is a list of T cell receptor beta chains from one sample in a study of neurological immune-mediated disorders. TCRdb reanalysed the 5' RACE reads using MiXCR and keeps one entry per CDR3 protein. Of some 48,000 distinct CDR3 sequences listed, less than 15% are singletons. Sequencing used PBMCs. The receptors here all came from a male donor with HTLV-1-associated myelopathy (HAM/TSP). Each CDR3 is given with its conserved first and last residue. Fields, in order: D gene, V gene, J gene, clone size, CDR3 DNA, CDR3 protein. The D gene is left open where the match is weak. Where a row states a size, it is once, few, many or the class of an expanded clone; other rows omit it.

d_call: NA; v_call: TRBV20-1; j_call: TRBJ2-5; clone_size: many; cdr3_nt: TGCAGTGCTAGAGATCTTCTAGAACGGACCCAGTACTTC; cdr3_aa: CSARDLLERTQYF
d_call: NA; v_call: TRBV7-9; j_call: TRBJ1-1; clone_size: many; cdr3_nt: TGCGCCAGCAGCTTCACGGGCTACACTGAAGCTTTCTTT; cdr3_aa: CASSFTGYTEAFF
d_call: TRBD1; v_call: TRBV29-1; j_call: TRBJ2-5; clone_size: many; cdr3_nt: TGCAGCGCCCAGGGACAGGGGGCCGACGAGACCCAGTACTTC; cdr3_aa: CSAQGQGADETQYF
d_call: NA; v_call: TRBV20-1; j_call: TRBJ1-5; clone_size: many; cdr3_nt: TGCAGTGCCCAGGGGTGGGCAGGGACCAGCAATCAGCCCCAGCATTTT; cdr3_aa: CSAQGWAGTSNQPQHF
d_call: NA; v_call: TRBV5-1; j_call: TRBJ1-2; clone_size: many; cdr3_nt: TGCGCCAGCAGCCCGGAGGGATTCTATGGCTACACCTTC; cdr3_aa: CASSPEGFYGYTF
d_call: TRBD1; v_call: TRBV29-1; j_call: TRBJ2-7; clone_size: many; cdr3_nt: TGCAGCGTCTGGACAGGGGGCGAGCAGTACTTC; cdr3_aa: CSVWTGGEQYF
d_call: NA; v_call: TRBV28; j_call: TRBJ1-2; clone_size: NA; cdr3_nt: TGTGCCAGTGACAGTAACTATGGCTACACCTTC; cdr3_aa: CASDSNYGYTF
d_call: NA; v_call: TRBV7-2; j_call: TRBJ2-7; clone_size: many; cdr3_nt: TGTGCCAGCAGCGGCCAGGGGGGGACCTACGAGCAGTACTTC; cdr3_aa: CASSGQGGTYEQYF
d_call: TRBD2; v_call: TRBV7-3; j_call: TRBJ2-5; clone_size: many; cdr3_nt: TGTGCCAGCAGCTTAACGGCTCTTGCGGCGGGGGAGGGGACCCAGTACTTC; cdr3_aa: CASSLTALAAGEGTQYF
d_call: TRBD2; v_call: TRBV7-6; j_call: TRBJ2-2; clone_size: many; cdr3_nt: TGTGCCAGCAGCTTAGTGGCTAGCGGGGGATACACCGGGGAGCTGTTTTTT; cdr3_aa: CASSLVASGGYTGELFF
d_call: NA; v_call: TRBV21-1; j_call: TRBJ2-4; clone_size: many; cdr3_nt: TGTGCCAGCAGCAACGGGACCATACAAAAAAACATTCAGTACTTC; cdr3_aa: CASSNGTIQKNIQYF
d_call: NA; v_call: TRBV5-5; j_call: TRBJ2-7; clone_size: few; cdr3_nt: TGTGCCAGCAGCTTGAGCCCAGGACAGTTATCCTACGAGCAGTACTTC; cdr3_aa: CASSLSPGQLSYEQYF
d_call: NA; v_call: TRBV24-1; j_call: TRBJ1-2; clone_size: NA; cdr3_nt: TGTGCCACCAGTGATGCCCGAGGAGCCGACTATGGCTACACCTTC; cdr3_aa: CATSDARGADYGYTF
d_call: NA; v_call: TRBV20-1; j_call: TRBJ2-7; clone_size: many; cdr3_nt: TGCAGTGCTCCCCTGTGGACGGAGCAGTACTTC; cdr3_aa: CSAPLWTEQYF
d_call: NA; v_call: TRBV7-6; j_call: TRBJ2-7; clone_size: many; cdr3_nt: TGTGCCAGCAGCTCACGGACCGATCCCTACGAGCAGTACTTC; cdr3_aa: CASSSRTDPYEQYF
d_call: NA; v_call: TRBV20-1; j_call: TRBJ2-5; clone_size: many; cdr3_nt: TGCAGTGCTAGAACATCCCCCACGGAGACCCAGTACTTC; cdr3_aa: CSARTSPTETQYF
d_call: NA; v_call: TRBV20-1; j_call: TRBJ2-3; clone_size: NA; cdr3_nt: TGCTGTGCTAGCATCCTCGCTAGAGGGGGAGCTAGCACAGATACGCAGTATTTT; cdr3_aa: CCASILARGGASTDTQYF
d_call: NA; v_call: TRBV25-1; j_call: TRBJ1-4; clone_size: many; cdr3_nt: TGTGCCAGCATCCCAAATTTGGGTCCTAATGAAAAACTGTTTTTT; cdr3_aa: CASIPNLGPNEKLFF
d_call: TRBD1; v_call: TRBV13; j_call: TRBJ2-2; clone_size: many; cdr3_nt: TGTGCCAGCAGCCTAGACAGGGGGCGAGACGGGGAGCTGTTTTTT; cdr3_aa: CASSLDRGRDGELFF
d_call: NA; v_call: TRBV6-5; j_call: TRBJ2-5; clone_size: many; cdr3_nt: TGTGCCAGCAGTTACGGGGGGGCCTGGGAGACCCAGTACTTC; cdr3_aa: CASSYGGAWETQYF
d_call: NA; v_call: TRBV20-1; j_call: TRBJ2-1; clone_size: NA; cdr3_nt: TGCAGTGCGGAACTCGAACCCTTCGCCCATGAGCAGTTCTTC; cdr3_aa: CSAELEPFAHEQFF
d_call: TRBD1; v_call: TRBV7-6; j_call: TRBJ1-5; clone_size: many; cdr3_nt: TGTGCCAGCAGCTTAGAGGCAGGGGGCGGCTACAATAGCAATCAGCCCCAGCATTTT; cdr3_aa: CASSLEAGGGYNSNQPQHF
d_call: NA; v_call: TRBV4-1; j_call: TRBJ1-5; clone_size: NA; cdr3_nt: TGCGCCAGCAGCCAAGAGGGTATCCAGCCCCAGCATTTT; cdr3_aa: CASSQEGIQPQHF
d_call: NA; v_call: TRBV11-1; j_call: TRBJ1-1; clone_size: many; cdr3_nt: TGTGCCAGCAGCCCCTGGGTTGGAGGGAACACTGAAGCTTTCTTT; cdr3_aa: CASSPWVGGNTEAFF
d_call: NA; v_call: TRBV5-4; j_call: TRBJ2-7; clone_size: many; cdr3_nt: TGTGCCAGCAGCTTTGGAGGGAATGGGATCTACGAGCAGTACTTC; cdr3_aa: CASSFGGNGIYEQYF
d_call: NA; v_call: TRBV5-1; j_call: TRBJ1-1; clone_size: many; cdr3_nt: TGCGCCAGCAGTCAAGACAGGTTGCACACTGAAGCTTTCTTT; cdr3_aa: CASSQDRLHTEAFF
d_call: NA; v_call: TRBV9; j_call: TRBJ2-1; clone_size: many; cdr3_nt: TGTGCCAGCAGCGTAGGACTACCCTCCTACAATGAGCAGTTCTTC; cdr3_aa: CASSVGLPSYNEQFF
d_call: NA; v_call: TRBV5-1; j_call: TRBJ2-2; clone_size: NA; cdr3_nt: TGCGCCAGCACCTCTTACTGGACTTCAAACACCGCGGAGCTGTTTTTT; cdr3_aa: CASTSYWTSNTAELFF
d_call: NA; v_call: TRBV12-3/TRBV12-4; j_call: TRBJ1-1; clone_size: NA; cdr3_nt: TGTGCCAGCAGAAGATTCACTGAAGCTTTCTTT; cdr3_aa: CASRRFTEAFF
d_call: TRBD1; v_call: TRBV5-5; j_call: TRBJ1-5; clone_size: many; cdr3_nt: TGTGCCAGCAGCTTGGCAGGGGGAAGCAATCAGCCCCAGCATTTT; cdr3_aa: CASSLAGGSNQPQHF
d_call: TRBD2; v_call: TRBV20-1; j_call: TRBJ2-1; clone_size: many; cdr3_nt: TGCAGTGCTAGTAGGGGGACTAGCGGGGGTTTCTTAGTGAATGAGCAGTTCTTC; cdr3_aa: CSASRGTSGGFLVNEQFF
d_call: NA; v_call: TRBV7-9; j_call: TRBJ1-1; clone_size: many; cdr3_nt: TGTGCCAGCAGCTTAGGTGCGGGGGCGGAAATGAACACTGAAGCTTTCTTT; cdr3_aa: CASSLGAGAEMNTEAFF
d_call: TRBD2; v_call: TRBV28; j_call: TRBJ2-5; clone_size: many; cdr3_nt: TGTGCCAGCACGAGGGGGGGACTAGGGGAGACCCAGTACTTC; cdr3_aa: CASTRGGLGETQYF
d_call: TRBD1; v_call: TRBV6-5; j_call: TRBJ1-2; clone_size: many; cdr3_nt: TGTGCCAGCAGTTCCCTCCGGGACAGGGTAGCCTATGGCTACACCTTC; cdr3_aa: CASSSLRDRVAYGYTF
d_call: TRBD1; v_call: TRBV7-2; j_call: TRBJ2-7; clone_size: many; cdr3_nt: TGTGCCAGCAGCTTTAGACAGGGCTCCTACGAGCAGTACTTC; cdr3_aa: CASSFRQGSYEQYF
d_call: NA; v_call: TRBV20-1; j_call: TRBJ2-5; clone_size: few; cdr3_nt: TGCAGTGCTAGACGTTCAGGGTACAGAGAGACCCAGTACTTC; cdr3_aa: CSARRSGYRETQYF
d_call: NA; v_call: TRBV4-3; j_call: TRBJ2-2; clone_size: NA; cdr3_nt: TGCGCCAGCAGCCAAGATCGACCCGGGACCGGGGAGCTGTTTTTT; cdr3_aa: CASSQDRPGTGELFF
d_call: TRBD2; v_call: TRBV5-1; j_call: TRBJ2-1; clone_size: many; cdr3_nt: TGCGCCAGCAGGCCACTAGCGGGGGGGCTCCATGAGCAGTTCTTC; cdr3_aa: CASRPLAGGLHEQFF
d_call: TRBD1; v_call: TRBV5-1; j_call: TRBJ1-6; clone_size: many; cdr3_nt: TGCGCCAGCGGGGATGGGACAGGGAGGAATTCACCCCTCCACTTT; cdr3_aa: CASGDGTGRNSPLHF
d_call: NA; v_call: TRBV7-9; j_call: TRBJ2-7; clone_size: many; cdr3_nt: TGTGCCAGCAGCTTAAGTTTAACCTACGAGCAGTACTTC; cdr3_aa: CASSLSLTYEQYF
d_call: TRBD1; v_call: TRBV14; j_call: TRBJ2-7; clone_size: many; cdr3_nt: TGTGCCAGCAGCCACGGACAGGGGGCCTACGAGCAGTACTTC; cdr3_aa: CASSHGQGAYEQYF
d_call: NA; v_call: TRBV20-1; j_call: TRBJ1-5; clone_size: many; cdr3_nt: TGCAGTGCTAGTGGCAGGCGGGGCGGTCAGCCCCAGCATTTT; cdr3_aa: CSASGRRGGQPQHF
d_call: TRBD1; v_call: TRBV20-1; j_call: TRBJ1-5; clone_size: many; cdr3_nt: TGCAGTCCCACGGGACAGGGGGGTCATCAGCCCCAGCATTTT; cdr3_aa: CSPTGQGGHQPQHF
d_call: TRBD1; v_call: TRBV20-1; j_call: TRBJ2-7; clone_size: many; cdr3_nt: TGCAGTGCCGAGCAGGGGGCCGGAAAGCAGTACTTC; cdr3_aa: CSAEQGAGKQYF
d_call: TRBD2; v_call: TRBV4-1; j_call: TRBJ2-7; clone_size: many; cdr3_nt: TGCGCCAGCAGCCAAGACCATAGTTATAGCGGGGCGACCTACGAGCAGTACTTC; cdr3_aa: CASSQDHSYSGATYEQYF
d_call: NA; v_call: TRBV20-1; j_call: TRBJ1-2; clone_size: many; cdr3_nt: TGCAGTGCTAGGGACGATAACTATGGCTACACCTTC; cdr3_aa: CSARDDNYGYTF
d_call: TRBD1; v_call: TRBV3-1; j_call: TRBJ1-4; clone_size: NA; cdr3_nt: TGTGCCAGCAGCCCGGGACAGGGGGCAGAAAAACTGTTTTTT; cdr3_aa: CASSPGQGAEKLFF
d_call: NA; v_call: TRBV10-3; j_call: TRBJ2-7; clone_size: many; cdr3_nt: TGTGCCATCTTGGGCCAGGAGGACCACGAGCAGTACTTC; cdr3_aa: CAILGQEDHEQYF
d_call: NA; v_call: TRBV2; j_call: TRBJ2-2; clone_size: many; cdr3_nt: TGTGCCAGCAGGCCCGTTTCGAGGAACACCGGGGAGCTGTTTTTT; cdr3_aa: CASRPVSRNTGELFF
d_call: TRBD2; v_call: TRBV5-1; j_call: TRBJ2-5; clone_size: many; cdr3_nt: TGCGCCAGCAGCTTGGGGACGGGGGGGTACCAAGAGACCCAGTACTTC; cdr3_aa: CASSLGTGGYQETQYF
d_call: NA; v_call: TRBV20-1; j_call: TRBJ1-6; clone_size: many; cdr3_nt: TGCAGTGCTAGACCTTATGGACGGATCTATAATTCACCCCTCCACTTT; cdr3_aa: CSARPYGRIYNSPLHF
d_call: TRBD2; v_call: TRBV6-5; j_call: TRBJ2-3; clone_size: NA; cdr3_nt: TGTGCCAGCAGTTCCCTGGGACTAGCGGGGGCCCCCAGCACAGATACGCAGTATTTT; cdr3_aa: CASSSLGLAGAPSTDTQYF
d_call: NA; v_call: TRBV7-2; j_call: TRBJ1-5; clone_size: many; cdr3_nt: TGTGCCAGCAGCTTCCGGCAGGGACGTCAGCCCCAGCATTTT; cdr3_aa: CASSFRQGRQPQHF
d_call: NA; v_call: TRBV9; j_call: TRBJ2-1; clone_size: many; cdr3_nt: TGTGCCAGCAGCCCCCGGGTGAATGAGCAGTTCTTC; cdr3_aa: CASSPRVNEQFF
d_call: NA; v_call: TRBV5-1; j_call: TRBJ2-6; clone_size: NA; cdr3_nt: TGCACCAGCAGCTGGGCTGGGATCCCCTCTGGGGCCAACGTCCTGACTTTC; cdr3_aa: CTSSWAGIPSGANVLTF
d_call: TRBD1; v_call: TRBV5-1; j_call: TRBJ1-2; clone_size: many; cdr3_nt: TGCGCCAGCAGCATCGACAGGGCTGGCTACACCTTC; cdr3_aa: CASSIDRAGYTF
d_call: NA; v_call: TRBV12-3/TRBV12-4; j_call: TRBJ2-5; clone_size: many; cdr3_nt: TGTGCCAGCAGTAGAGAGCCCCCAGAGACCCAGTACTTC; cdr3_aa: CASSREPPETQYF
d_call: NA; v_call: TRBV29-1; j_call: TRBJ1-5; clone_size: many; cdr3_nt: TGTTCTGGAGGGGATGGGGGTCAGCCCCAGCATTTT; cdr3_aa: CSGGDGGQPQHF
d_call: NA; v_call: TRBV5-6; j_call: TRBJ1-3; clone_size: many; cdr3_nt: TGTGCCAGCAGCTTACTGGTCACTGGAAACACCATATATTTT; cdr3_aa: CASSLLVTGNTIYF